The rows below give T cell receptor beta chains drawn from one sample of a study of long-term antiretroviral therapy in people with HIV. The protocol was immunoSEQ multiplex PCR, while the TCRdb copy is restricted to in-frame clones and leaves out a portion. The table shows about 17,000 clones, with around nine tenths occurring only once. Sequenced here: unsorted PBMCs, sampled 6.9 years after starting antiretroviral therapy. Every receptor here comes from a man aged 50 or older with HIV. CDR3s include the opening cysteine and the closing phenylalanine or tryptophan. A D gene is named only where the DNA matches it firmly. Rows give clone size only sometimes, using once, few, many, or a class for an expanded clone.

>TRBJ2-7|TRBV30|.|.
CAWSVSGQGRGVSSYEQYF
TGTGCCTGGAGTGTATCTGGGCAGGGGCGGGGAGTTAGTAGCTACGAGCAGTACTTC
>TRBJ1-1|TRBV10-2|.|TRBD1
CASLRNRGEDTEAFF
TGCGCCAGCTTAAGAAACAGGGGTGAAGACACTGAAGCTTTCTTT
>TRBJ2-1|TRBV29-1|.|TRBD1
CSVTGTGSDPAQFF
TGCAGCGTGACAGGGACAGGGTCGGACCCTGCGCAGTTCTTC
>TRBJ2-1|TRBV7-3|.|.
CASSPQGTHNEQFF
TGTGCCAGCAGCCCCCAAGGGACCCACAATGAGCAGTTCTTC
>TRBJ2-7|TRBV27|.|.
CASRRGGLSSYEQYF
TGTGCCAGCAGGAGGGGGGGGCTCAGCTCCTACGAGCAGTACTTC
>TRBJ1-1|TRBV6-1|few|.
CASSDGTGGNTEAFF
TGTGCCAGCAGTGATGGCACAGGCGGGAACACTGAAGCTTTCTTT
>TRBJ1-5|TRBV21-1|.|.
CASSKPGDRASVDQPQHF
TGTGCCAGCAGCAAACCTGGGGATCGGGCTTCTGTAGATCAGCCCCAGCATTTT
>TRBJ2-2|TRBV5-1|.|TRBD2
CASNRGLAGVTGELFF
TGCGCCAGCAATCGAGGACTAGCGGGAGTCACCGGGGAGCTGTTTTTT
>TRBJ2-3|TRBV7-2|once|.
CASSFSSATDTQYF
TGTGCCAGCAGCTTCAGTAGCGCCACAGATACGCAGTATTTT
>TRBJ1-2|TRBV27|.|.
CASRLDGSYGYTF
TGTGCCAGCAGACTAGACGGTTCCTATGGCTACACCTTC
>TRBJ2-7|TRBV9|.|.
CASSPDVSSYEQYF
TGTGCCAGCAGCCCCGACGTCAGCTCCTACGAGCAGTACTTC
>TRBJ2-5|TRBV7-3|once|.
CASSLSRQETQYF
TGTGCCAGCAGCCTGAGCAGACAAGAGACCCAGTACTTC
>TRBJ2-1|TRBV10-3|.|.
CAISESRLDDNEQFF
TGTGCCATCAGTGAGTCCCGACTAGACGACAATGAGCAGTTCTTC
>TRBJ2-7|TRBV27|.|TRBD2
CASSSGTSGMFYEQYF
TGTGCCAGCAGTTCGGGGACTAGCGGCATGTTCTACGAGCAGTACTTC
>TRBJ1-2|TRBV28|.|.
CASSLGGLGGYTF
TGTGCCAGCAGTTTAGGGGGTTTAGGGGGCTACACCTTC
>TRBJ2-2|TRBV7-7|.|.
CASSLEATNTGELFF
TGTGCTAGCAGCTTAGAGGCTACGAACACCGGGGAGCTGTTTTTT
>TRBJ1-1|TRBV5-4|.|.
CASSLPGNTEAFF
TGTGCCAGCAGCTTGCCAGGGAACACTGAAGCTTTCTTT
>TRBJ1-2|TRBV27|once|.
CASSFRDRKVGYTF
TGTGCCAGCAGTTTCAGGGATCGTAAGGTTGGCTACACCTTC
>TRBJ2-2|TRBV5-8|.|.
CASSLGSLNTGELFF
TGTGCCAGCAGCCTCGGGAGCTTGAACACCGGGGAGCTGTTTTTT
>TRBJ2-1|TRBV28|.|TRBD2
CASSRLASFYNEQFF
TGTGCCAGCAGTCGACTAGCGTCTTTCTACAATGAGCAGTTCTTC
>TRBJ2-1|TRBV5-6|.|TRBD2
CASSLAGGPIVKQFF
TGTGCCAGCAGTTTAGCGGGAGGGCCAATCGTGAAGCAGTTCTTC
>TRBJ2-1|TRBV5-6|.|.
CASSLSGAYNEQFF
TGTGCCAGCAGCTTATCAGGGGCCTACAATGAGCAGTTCTTC
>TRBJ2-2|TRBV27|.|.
CASSFGANTGELFF
TGTGCCAGCAGTTTCGGGGCTAACACCGGGGAGCTGTTTTTT